The 6 T cell receptor beta chains given below trace back to one sample, sequenced in a study of blood T cells in healthy people across ages. A second PCR of about 7 to 12 cycles used a sample-barcoded 5' primer and a J-beta primer mix. MiXCR was run by TCRdb on the 5' RACE reads, yielding one entry per CDR3 protein. The sample includes approximately 1,100,000 distinct CDR3 sequences, roughly 45% of them seen just once. Sequences were obtained from blood. Source of these receptors: a woman in her sixties in good health.

The V call is TRBV3-1, the J call TRBJ2-5, with TRBD2 identical over 8 bases. In germline, CDR1 is LGHDT, CDR2 YNNKEL (reference sequence). J was trimmed by 2 bases and V by 6 bases; bases with no gene match: 8. The CDR3 totals 15 residues. CDR3 sequence (DNA): TGTGCCAGCAGAGAGCGGGAGATCGGGCAAGAGACCCAGTACTTC. Translation gives CASREREIGQETQYF.

In the case of this clonotype: Just one base apart from a much larger clone, this may be a read error. V usage is TRBV20-1 and J usage is TRBJ2-5; tentative D call: TRBD1 (6 bases). The V end was cut by 5 bases, the J end by 7 bases, with 17 bases between. Germline assignment: CDR1 DFQATT and CDR2 SNEGSKA (reference sequence). The CDR3 covers 13 residues. CDR3 sequence (DNA): TGCAGTGCTCGGGAACAGGGAAGGGCGACCCAGTACTTC. It specifies CSAREQGRATQYF.

A word on this clonotype: The junction differs from germline at one of its ends, possibly a read error. The DNA for the CDR3 is TGCAGCGTTACCGTCGGGGGTATATCTAGGTTCTCCTACGATGAGCAGTTCTTC. Its translation is CSVTVGGISRFSYDEQFF. This chain links TRBV29-1 with TRBJ2-1, with D perhaps matching TRBD2 (6 bases). This CDR3 is 18 amino acids long. CDR1 is SQVTM, CDR2 ANQGSEA, per germline.

The chain links TRBV3-1 to TRBJ2-4, with 10 positions matching TRBD1. The last part of the DNA fits TRBJ2-7 better; the J call may be wrong. Germline V gives CDR1 LGHDT, CDR2 YNNKEL (reference sequence). This CDR3 is built from 15 residues. The CDR3 spells CASSQLGQGTNEQYF. The CDR3 DNA is TGTGCCAGCAGCCAACTGGGACAGGGGACCAACGAGCAGTACTTC.

This chain joins TRBV9 and TRBJ2-5; TRBD1 is a possible D gene (6 bases). The CDR3 has 15 residues. Germline V gene data show CDR1 as SGDLS and CDR2 as YYNGEE. V was trimmed by 3 bases and J by 1 base, leaving 13 bases between them. The DNA of the CDR3 is TGTGCCAGCAGCGCGGACAGTGGACTCCAAGAGACCCAGTACTTC. This translates into CASSADSGLQETQYF.

J is TRBJ1-5 and V is TRBV6-1; 12 positions agree with TRBD1. This CDR3 is 18 amino acids long. The V segment lost 4 bases and the J segment 6 bases; nucleotides outside the gene matches: 13. The V gene's germline CDR1 is MNHNS and CDR2 SASEGT. The CDR3 loop reads CASSAIHSGTGGPQPQHF. In DNA form, the CDR3 reads TGTGCCAGCAGTGCGATACACTCCGGGACAGGGGGCCCTCAGCCCCAGCATTTT.